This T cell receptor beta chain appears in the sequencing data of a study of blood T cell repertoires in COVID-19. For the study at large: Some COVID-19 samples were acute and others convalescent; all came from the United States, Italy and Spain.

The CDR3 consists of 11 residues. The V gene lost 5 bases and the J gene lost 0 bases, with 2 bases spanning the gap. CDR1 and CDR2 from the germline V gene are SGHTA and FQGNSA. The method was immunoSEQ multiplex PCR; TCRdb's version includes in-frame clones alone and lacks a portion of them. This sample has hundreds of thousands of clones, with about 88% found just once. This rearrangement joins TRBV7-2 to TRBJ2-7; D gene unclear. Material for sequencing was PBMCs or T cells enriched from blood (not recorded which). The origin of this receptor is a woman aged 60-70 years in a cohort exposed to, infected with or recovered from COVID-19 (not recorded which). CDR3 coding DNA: TGTGCCAGCAGCCTCTCCTACGAGCAGTACTTC. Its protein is CASSLSYEQYF.